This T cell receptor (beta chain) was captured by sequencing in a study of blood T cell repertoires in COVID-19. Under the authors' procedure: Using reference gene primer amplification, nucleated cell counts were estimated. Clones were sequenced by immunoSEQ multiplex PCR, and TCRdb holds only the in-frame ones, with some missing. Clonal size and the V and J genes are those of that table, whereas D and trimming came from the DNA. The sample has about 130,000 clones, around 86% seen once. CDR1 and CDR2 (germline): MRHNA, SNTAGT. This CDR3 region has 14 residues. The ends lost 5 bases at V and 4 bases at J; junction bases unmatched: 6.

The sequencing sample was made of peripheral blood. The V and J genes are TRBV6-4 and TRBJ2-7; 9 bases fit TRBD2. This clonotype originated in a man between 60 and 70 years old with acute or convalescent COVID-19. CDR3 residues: CASSRLAGPYEQYF. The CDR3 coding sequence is TGTGCCAGCAGTAGGCTAGCGGGACCTTACGAGCAGTACTTC.